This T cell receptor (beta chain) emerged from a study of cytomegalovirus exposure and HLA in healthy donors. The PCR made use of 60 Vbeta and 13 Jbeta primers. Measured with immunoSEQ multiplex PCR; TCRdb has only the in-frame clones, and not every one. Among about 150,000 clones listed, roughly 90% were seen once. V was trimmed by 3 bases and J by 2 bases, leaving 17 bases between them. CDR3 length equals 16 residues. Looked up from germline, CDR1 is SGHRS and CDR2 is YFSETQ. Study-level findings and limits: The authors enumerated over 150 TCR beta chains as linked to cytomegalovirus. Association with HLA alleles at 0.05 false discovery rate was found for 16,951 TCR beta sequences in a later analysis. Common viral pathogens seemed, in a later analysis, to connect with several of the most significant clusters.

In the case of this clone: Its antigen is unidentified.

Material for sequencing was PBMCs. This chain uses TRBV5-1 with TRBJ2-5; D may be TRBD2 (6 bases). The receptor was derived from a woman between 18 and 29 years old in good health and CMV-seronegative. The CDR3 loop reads CASSWQGQAGQETQYF. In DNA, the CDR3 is TGCGCCAGCAGCTGGCAGGGTCAGGCGGGGCAAGAGACCCAGTACTTC.